Given below is one T cell receptor (beta chain) in context. Which antigen it targets is not known. The input lacks base qualities; no much larger clone sits a single base away. TCRbeta CDR3 regions were amplified from genomic DNA by a two-step, bias-controlled multiplex PCR. The multiplex PCR included primers specific for each TRBV and TRBJ gene segment. The immunoSEQ Assay was used to generate TCRbeta repertoire data. In the paper's pipeline: To merge closely related sequences, reads went through filtering and clustering using a relative-frequency ratio and a modified nearest-neighbor algorithm. IMGT annotation was the basis for assigning V, D and J genes to CDR3 sequences. Template counts were corrected for PCR amplification bias and quantified by comparison with synthetic TCR CDR3 analog sequences. Only unique productive sequences, that is, in-frame CDR3 sequences lacking stop codons, were included in the analyses. Clonality, defined as 1 minus Pielou's evenness, and iChao1 richness were computed with the immunoSEQ Analyzer software. JMP was used for statistical testing, with Student's t-test or a non-parametric test applied depending on Shapiro-Wilk normality results. Held by TCRdb, this immuneACCESS table contains in-frame sequences only and omits some clones. Under half of the omission traces to an unresolved V gene where checked; the cause of the rest is unknown. For V, J and clone size, that table is used; D and trimming come from the DNA. This sample lists 4,500 to 6,000 clones; almost 98% were detected once. The top ten constitute over 0.4% of the sample.

Four or five elective full-term cesarean deliveries at about 37-42 weeks of gestation, with no labor and no rupture of membranes, were the source of the term cord blood. Pregnancies with fetal demise, active maternal HSV infection or known maternal HIV infection were excluded from the study. A FACSAria III cell sorter was used to sort live, Annexin V-negative naive CD8+ T cells (CD3+CD8+CD45RA+CCR7+). Each sample yielded between roughly 19,000 and 110,000 sorted naive CD8+ T cells. Preassembled standardized sampling kits were used to collect mixed venous-arterial cord blood. Cord blood was held at room temperature, and processing was completed within 4 hours of collection. Ficoll-Paque density gradient centrifugation was used to isolate mononuclear cells from diluted blood. Mononuclear cells were cryopreserved in approximately 10% DMSO with around 90% FBS and stored long term at -150°C before sorting. Annexin V and antibodies against CD3, CD8, CCR7 and CD45RA were used to stain the thawed cells. Genomic DNA was extracted from snap-frozen sorted cell pellets with the DNeasy Blood and Tissue Kit.

Trimmed from V: 7 bases; trimmed from J: 7 bases; junction bases lacking a gene match: 1. CDR1 and CDR2 are drawn from the germline V gene: SNHLY, FYNNEI. The CDR3 covers 13 residues, taking in both the cysteine and the phenylalanine. Of the read, only the CDR3 DNA is kept; its 39 bases are in frame from base 1. This sample is drawn from a study of naive CD8 T cells in extremely preterm neonates (dated by TCRdb to about 2017). Looking at the study overall: TCRbeta CDR3 repertoires of sorted naive CD8+ T cells were compared across four age groups: extremely preterm neonates, term neonates, young children and adults.

Findings and caveats that apply to the study as a whole: Preterm neonates had significantly lower iChao1 richness than all other age groups (p < 0.05) and an even clone distribution, indicating a less rich repertoire. As limitations, the authors pointed to a small sample size and variable productive template counts among preterm samples. Compared with the older groups, preterm CDR3s were shorter and closer to germline, carrying fewer N additions and showing less junctional trimming. A higher proportion of shared CDR3 nucleotide sequences was found in preterm neonates (approximately 2.7%) than in term neonates (roughly 0.4%), young children (roughly 0.03%) and adults (around 0.01%). To track T cell development within individuals, the authors urged prospective longitudinal studies of preterm and term neonates.

This sequence uses TRBV2 and TRBJ2-1; 13 bases in the middle match TRBD2. The material sequenced was naive CD8+ T cells from cord blood. This receptor was taken from a newborn in good health. The DNA sequence is given as TGTGCCAGCACACTAGCGGGAGGGAATGAGCAGTTCTTC. This codes for CASTLAGGNEQFF. When the CDR3 is completed using the reference TRBV2 and TRBJ2-1 genes on either side, the full variable domain is EPEVTQTPSHQVTQMGQEVILRCVPISNHLYFYWYRQILGQKVEFLVSFYNNEISEKSEIFDDQFSVERPDGSNFTLKIRSTKLEDSAMYFCASTLAGGNEQFFGPGTRLTVL.